The source of this T cell receptor beta chain is a study of blood T cell repertoires in COVID-19. Authors' processing steps: Using reference gene primer amplification, nucleated cell counts were estimated. The repertoire was sequenced with immunoSEQ multiplex PCR; TCRdb's copy has only in-frame clones and lacks some. That table gives V, J and clone size, and the DNA gave D and trimming. Found here are approximately 140,000 clones, around 79% of them singletons; the top ten hold approximately 3.6%. The CDR3 runs 14 residues. V lost 2 bases and J lost 4; bases outside the gene matches: 3. Per germline, CDR1 KGHSY and CDR2 FQNENV.

Specimen: peripheral blood. The rearrangement joins TRBV16 to TRBJ1-2; 8 bases map to TRBD1. The source is a man in his sixties with acute or convalescent COVID-19. CDR3 DNA sequence: TGTGCCAGCAGCCAAGGGACAGGAATCTATGGCTACACCTTC. It encodes CASSQGTGIYGYTF.